The present T cell receptor beta chain was sequenced within a study of response to subunit inactivated influenza vaccine. Regarding the study as a whole: Every seasonal influenza vaccination brings in few new T cells, the authors suggested.

TCRdb recomputed calls from the RT-PCR reads with MiXCR, one row per CDR3 protein. This sample yields under 950,000 distinct CDR3 sequences, of which approximately 22% are seen a single time; roughly a tenth belongs to the top ten. Germline V CDR1 and CDR2: DFQATT, SNEGSKA (reference sequence). The CDR3 consists of 11 residues. The junction had 3 bases not matched to a gene; V was cut back by 6 bases and J by 7 bases. About this clonotype: Its specificity is unknown.

V and J are TRBV20-1 and TRBJ2-7; 10 bases map to TRBD1. This clonotype was sampled from a man aged 45-65 years who received an inactivated influenza vaccine. The sample was PBMCs from blood, taken roughly 5 days after vaccination. In DNA form, the CDR3 reads TGCAGTGCCGGGACAGGGGATGAGCAGTACTTC. Encoded protein: CSAGTGDEQYF.